This T cell receptor (beta chain) came from a study of cytomegalovirus exposure and HLA in healthy donors. Notes on the study in general: TCR sequences were mostly rare, though some public TCRs occurred in many donors. Several of the most significant clusters were apparently associated with common viral pathogens in a later analysis.

Germline CDR1 is SGHAT and CDR2 is FQDESV (reference sequence). V dropped 4 bases and J dropped 0 bases, with 10 bases sitting between them. The CDR3 has 15 amino acids. Researchers ran the PCR with 60 Vbeta and 13 Jbeta primers. The assay was immunoSEQ multiplex PCR, and TCRdb's table has in-frame clones only and misses some. The sample holds some 100,000 clones; around three quarters are singletons and the top ten take roughly 3.7%. The table lists this clone with a count of one. The antigen is undetermined. The V call is TRBV11-1, the J call TRBJ1-3; maybe TRBD1 (5 bases). Sequences were obtained from PBMCs. The TCR sequence derives from a female donor in good health and CMV-seropositive. For the CDR3, the DNA is TGTGCCAGCAGCTCCGGAGACAGCTCTGGAAACACCATATATTTT. Protein sequence: CASSSGDSSGNTIYF.